Described below is a single T cell receptor beta chain sequence and its context. This table comes from immunoSEQ multiplex PCR, and its TCRdb copy is limited to in-frame clones, with some not included. The profile shows about 140,000 clones, approximately 92% of them singletons. This entry belongs to a study of T cell responses to AZD1222 COVID-19 vaccine. Trimming took 3 bases from V and 0 from J, leaving 9 bases between them. The CDR3 consists of 14 residues. CDR1 MDHEN and CDR2 SYDVKM come from the germline V gene. The chain is built from TRBV28 and TRBJ2-7; D is ambiguous. The clonotype was recovered from an adult in good health. Sequenced here: peripheral blood, sampled on day 0 of AZD1222 vaccination. CDR3: CASSLVTFSYEQYF. The CDR3 nucleotides read TGTGCCAGCAGTTTGGTAACGTTCTCCTACGAGCAGTACTTC.